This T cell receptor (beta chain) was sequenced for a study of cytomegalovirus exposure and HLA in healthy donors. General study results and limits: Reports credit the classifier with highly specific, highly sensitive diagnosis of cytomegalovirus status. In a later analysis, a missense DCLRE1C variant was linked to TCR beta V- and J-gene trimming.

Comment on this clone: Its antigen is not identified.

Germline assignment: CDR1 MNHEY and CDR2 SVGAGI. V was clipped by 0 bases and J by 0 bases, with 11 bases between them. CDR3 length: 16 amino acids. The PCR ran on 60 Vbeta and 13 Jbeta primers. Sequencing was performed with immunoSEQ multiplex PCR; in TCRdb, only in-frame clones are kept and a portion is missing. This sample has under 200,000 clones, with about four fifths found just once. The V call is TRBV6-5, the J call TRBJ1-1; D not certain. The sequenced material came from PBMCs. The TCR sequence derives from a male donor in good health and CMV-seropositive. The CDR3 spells CASSYSIGPLNTEAFF. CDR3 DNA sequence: TGTGCCAGCAGTTACTCGATTGGCCCTCTGAACACTGAAGCTTTCTTT.